Shown below are 2 T cell receptor beta chains from a single sample sequenced in a study of blood T cell repertoires in COVID-19 (dated by TCRdb to about 2020). The library was prepared using the immunoSEQ multiplex PCR assay. TCRdb took over this immuneACCESS table, retaining in-frame rearrangements with V and J assigned. Such tables are incomplete; in checked studies, under half of the missing clones stem from an unresolved V gene, and the remainder is unexplained. The sample includes about 270,000 clones, with 75% to 95% observed a single time. 2.8% of the sample lies in the top ten. Source material: PBMCs or T cells enriched from blood (not recorded which). The receptors here all came from a man between 35 and 55 years old who had been exposed to COVID-19.

The V call is TRBV7-6, the J call TRBJ1-1, with no clear D. CDR1 is SGHVS and CDR2 is FNYEAQ in the germline V gene. The V gene lost 5 bases and the J gene lost 0 bases, with 16 bases spanning the gap. The CDR3 is made up of 16 amino acids. CDR3: CASSRSRSPVNTEAFF. The CDR3 DNA reads as TGTGCCAGCAGCCGTAGCCGGTCCCCTGTGAACACTGAAGCTTTCTTT.

The chain links TRBV28 to TRBJ1-2; the match to TRBD1 covers 7 bases. Germline V gene data show CDR1 as MDHEN and CDR2 as SYDVKM. V gave up 5 bases and J gave up 4 bases; unmatched junction bases: 10. The CDR3 sequence is 15 residues long. CDR3 sequence reads: CASSTGDLLGYGYTF. For the CDR3, the DNA is TGTGCCAGCAGTACAGGGGACCTGCTTGGCTATGGCTACACCTTC.